These 31 T cell receptor beta chains were all obtained from the same sample, sequenced in a study of T cell responses to AZD1222 COVID-19 vaccine. Produced via immunoSEQ multiplex PCR; TCRdb's table is partial and in-frame only. The profile shows under 95,000 clones, around nine tenths of them singletons. The sample here was peripheral blood, taken 28 days after the second AZD1222 dose. The receptors shown here come from an adult who received the AZD1222 COVID-19 vaccine.

The chain is built from TRBV7-6 and TRBJ2-1; 8 bases map to TRBD2. J was trimmed by 2 bases and V by 5 bases; bases with no gene match: 5. The CDR3 totals 15 residues. Germline V gene lookup returns CDR1 SGHVS and CDR2 FNYEAQ. CDR3 in DNA: TGTGCCAGCAGCGCATCGGGACTAGCCTACAATGAGCAGTTCTTC. Encoded protein: CASSASGLAYNEQFF.

The genes are TRBV7-2 and TRBJ1-1, with TRBD1 matching 7 bases. The CDR3 is made up of 15 amino acids. Germline lookup yields CDR1 SGHTA and CDR2 FQGNSA. The V segment lost 3 bases and the J segment 0 bases; nucleotides outside the gene matches: 4. CDR3 coding DNA: TGTGCCAGCAGCTTGGCAGGGGGAATGAACACTGAAGCTTTCTTT. This sequence encodes CASSLAGGMNTEAFF.

The gene calls are TRBV2 and TRBJ2-1; 12 nucleotides align to TRBD2. This CDR3 region has 15 residues. V lost 8 bases, J lost 0 bases, and 2 bases stayed unmatched. Germline V gene data show CDR1 as SNHLY and CDR2 as FYNNEI. CDR3 residues: CASGLAGNSYNEQFF. The CDR3 coding sequence is TGTGCCAGCGGACTAGCGGGAAACTCCTACAATGAGCAGTTCTTC.

The V and J genes are TRBV4-2 and TRBJ2-1; 7 bases map to TRBD2. This CDR3 has 15 amino acids. The J segment lost 0 bases and the V segment lost 4 bases, leaving 3 bases of the junction unmatched. The germline V gene encodes CDR1 LGHNA and CDR2 YNFKEQ. The CDR3 protein is CASSRTSASYNEQFF. The CDR3 DNA is TGTGCCAGCAGCCGAACTAGCGCCTCCTACAATGAGCAGTTCTTC.

The V call is TRBV7-9, the J call TRBJ2-7; 7 bases match TRBD1. Germline V gene sequence: CDR1 SEHNR, CDR2 FQNEAQ (reference sequence). This CDR3 contains 16 residues. With 0 bases clipped from V and 3 bases from J, the junction kept 8 bases outside the gene matches. CDR3 DNA sequence: TGTGCCAGCAGCTTAGCCCGCCGGGACAGTTACTACGAGCAGTACTTC. It is translated as CASSLARRDSYYEQYF. Using reference TRBV7-9 and TRBJ2-7 for the parts outside the CDR3, the full variable domain is DTGVSQNPRHKITKRGQNVTFRCDPISEHNRLYWYRQTLGQGPEFLTYFQNEAQLEKSRLLSDRFSAERPKGSFSTLEIQRTEQGDSAMYLCASSLARRDSYYEQYFGPGTRLTVT.

This chain joins TRBV6-5 and TRBJ2-3; 7 bases are a match to TRBD2. Trimming cost V 6 bases and J 2 bases; bases outside gene matches: 8. The germline V gene encodes CDR1 MNHEY and CDR2 SVGAGI. The CDR3 is 15 amino acids. CDR3 nucleotides: TGTGCCAGCAGAATTGGAGGGAGGGCCACAGATACGCAGTATTTT. This gives the protein CASRIGGRATDTQYF.

CDR3 amino acids: CASRYLASGTDTQYF. In DNA, the CDR3 is TGTGCCAGCAGATACCTAGCCTCGGGCACAGATACGCAGTATTTT. The rearrangement joins TRBV6-6 to TRBJ2-3; a possible D gene is TRBD2 (5 bases). V lost 6 bases, J lost 1 base, and 14 bases lay in between. Per the germline V gene, CDR1 is MNHNY and CDR2 is SVGAGI (reference sequence). The CDR3 is 15 amino acids.

This clone was detected a few times. The chain employs TRBV4-3 and TRBJ1-1; no clear D. This CDR3 spans 15 amino acids. V shed 0 bases and J shed 1 base, with 9 bases lying between them. CDR1 and CDR2 (germline): LGHNA, YSLEER. CDR3 nucleotides: TGCGCCAGCAGCCAAGATTATGACTGGAACACTGAAGCTTTCTTT. Translating it yields CASSQDYDWNTEAFF.

The chain is built from TRBV3-1 (or the pseudogene TRBV3-2) and TRBJ1-1; TRBD1 might be the D (5 bases). Germline assignment: CDR1 LGHDT and CDR2 YNNKEL (reference sequence). The CDR3 consists of 10 residues. CDR3 coding DNA: TGTGCTAAGGGGAGCACTGAAGCTTTCTTT. Translated, it gives CAKGSTEAFF.

The chain combines TRBV6-4 with TRBJ1-5, with D possibly TRBD1 on 6 matching bases. The V end lost 5 bases, the J end lost 6 bases, and 17 bases lay between the germline ends. There are 15 residues in the CDR3. Germline V gene sequence: CDR1 MRHNA, CDR2 SNTAGT. CDR3 in amino acids: CASSPEGGLGQPQHF. DNA for the CDR3: TGTGCCAGCAGTCCCGAGGGGGGGCTTGGTCAGCCCCAGCATTTT.

This chain links TRBV18 with TRBJ2-6, with a weak D call TRBD2 (5 bases). CDR3 length: 16 residues. Deletions cut 0 bases from V and 0 bases from J, with 6 bases between. CDR1 and CDR2 (germline): KGHSH, LQKENI. CDR3 DNA sequence: TGTGCCAGCTCACCACCGGGGAGCTCTGGGGCCAACGTCCTGACTTTC. This gives the protein CASSPPGSSGANVLTF.

The CDR3 here is CASSLAQTSGANVLTF. CDR3 in DNA: TGCGCCAGCAGCTTGGCACAGACCTCTGGGGCCAACGTCCTGACTTTC. The rearrangement links TRBV5-1 to TRBJ2-6; D gene unclear. Germline CDR1 reads SGHRS; CDR2 reads YFSETQ. CDR3 length equals 16 residues. Trimming took 0 bases from V and 0 from J, leaving 7 bases between them.

This clone occurred once. CDR3 amino acids: CASSVNQGYEQYF. The CDR3 nucleotides are TGTGCCAGCAGCGTTAATCAGGGCTACGAGCAGTACTTC. This chain uses TRBV14 with TRBJ2-7, with D possibly being TRBD1 (5 bases). This CDR3 comprises 13 residues. Looked up from germline, CDR1 is SGHDN and CDR2 is FVKESK. Deletions cut 5 bases from V and 3 bases from J, with 11 bases between. The full variable domain, rest sourced from reference TRBV14 and TRBJ2-7, is EAGVTQFPSHSVIEKGQTVTLRCDPISGHDNLYWYRRVMGKEIKFLLHFVKESKQDESGMPNNRFLAERTGGTYSTLKVQPAELEDSGVYFCASSVNQGYEQYFGPGTRLTVT.

The rearrangement uses TRBV27 and TRBJ2-3, with 10 bases fitting TRBD2. Looked up from germline, CDR1 is MNHEY and CDR2 is SMNVEV (reference sequence). The CDR3 is 14 amino acids. V lost 2 bases to trimming and J lost 7 bases; unmatched junction nucleotides: 3. CDR3 loop: CASSLGTSANTQYF. The DNA of the CDR3 is TGTGCCAGCAGTTTAGGGACTAGCGCGAATACGCAGTATTTT.

The chain employs TRBV6-2 or TRBV6-3 and TRBJ2-6; a possible D gene is TRBD1 (6 bases). CDR1 is MNHEY, CDR2 SVGEGT, per germline. There are 14 residues in the CDR3. Trimming cost V 6 bases and J 4 bases, with 10 bases left between them. CDR3 DNA sequence: TGTGCCAGCAGCCAGGGGCCCGGGGCCAACGTCCTGACTTTC. Amino acid sequence: CASSQGPGANVLTF.

This clone was recorded many times. V and J are TRBV7-8 and TRBJ2-5; D is uncertain. Trimming stripped 5 bases from V and 5 bases from J, with 15 bases between. The V gene's germline CDR1 is SGHVS and CDR2 FQNEAQ. The CDR3 consists of 14 residues. The CDR3: CASSQRPVVETQYF. The CDR3 nucleotides are TGTGCCAGCAGCCAAAGGCCGGTCGTGGAGACCCAGTACTTC.

This clone was seen a few times. The chain couples TRBV7-9 to TRBJ2-1; 9 positions agree with TRBD2. CDR1 and CDR2 (germline): SEHNR, FQNEAQ (reference sequence). The CDR3 covers 14 residues. The ends lost 4 bases at V and 5 bases at J; junction bases unmatched: 3. The CDR3 spells CASSSGLADNEQFF. As DNA, the CDR3 is TGTGCCAGCAGCTCGGGACTAGCAGACAATGAGCAGTTCTTC.

V and J are TRBV7-8 and TRBJ1-5; 10 nucleotides align to TRBD1. This CDR3 is built from 15 residues. V shed 5 bases and J 5 bases; nucleotides not matched to a gene: 6. Looked up from germline, CDR1 is SGHVS and CDR2 is FQNEAQ. CDR3 region: CASSPRQGAYQPQHF. DNA for the CDR3: TGTGCCAGCAGCCCCAGACAGGGGGCATATCAGCCCCAGCATTTT. The full variable domain, in which reference TRBV7-8 and TRBJ1-5 provide the parts outside the CDR3, is GAGVSQSPRYKVAKRGQDVALRCDPISGHVSLFWYQQALGQGPEFLTYFQNEAQLDKSGLPSDRFFAERPEGSVSTLKIQRTQQEDSAVYLCASSPRQGAYQPQHFGDGTRLSIL.

The rearrangement joins TRBV6-5 to TRBJ2-1; the D gene is possibly TRBD2 (6 bases). V lost 2 bases, J lost 10 bases, and 15 bases lay in between. Germline V gene sequence: CDR1 MNHEY, CDR2 SVGAGI. This CDR3 is 14 amino acids long. The CDR3 is CASSYAGYRGEQFF. DNA of the CDR3: TGTGCCAGCAGTTACGCGGGATACCGGGGGGAGCAGTTCTTC.

V gene TRBV10-3 combines with J gene TRBJ1-1, with TRBD1 as a possible D gene (5 bases). Trimming stripped 3 bases from V and 2 bases from J, with 7 bases between. This CDR3 is built from 13 residues. From germline, CDR1 is ENHRY and CDR2 SYGVKD. The CDR3 coding sequence is TGTGCCATCAGTGATAGGGACAACACTGAAGCTTTCTTT. Residues: CAISDRDNTEAFF.

This clone rates as medium-sized (0.01 to 0.1%). The V gene is TRBV6-4, the J gene TRBJ2-1, with 14 bases fitting TRBD2. The V segment lost 4 bases and the J segment 8 bases; nucleotides outside the gene matches: 1. Germline-derived CDR1 and CDR2 are MRHNA and SNTAGT. The CDR3 consists of 14 residues. CDR3 nucleotides: TGTGCCAGCAGTGGGGGACTAGCGGGAGATGAGCAGTTCTTC. Translated: CASSGGLAGDEQFF.

The CDR3 nucleotides read TGTGCCGGCTCAGTAGGGGGCTCTGGAAACACCATATATTTT. Translating gives CAGSVGGSGNTIYF. The chain has TRBV6-5 and TRBJ1-3, with D maybe TRBD1 (6 bases). The CDR3 extends over 14 amino acids. Germline V gene lookup returns CDR1 MNHEY and CDR2 SVGAGI. Trimming cost V 11 bases and J 0 bases, with 14 bases left between them.

The genes are TRBV5-1 and TRBJ1-2; D not resolved. Germline V lookup: CDR1 SGHRS, CDR2 YFSETQ. The CDR3 is made up of 12 amino acids. Trimming stripped 0 bases from V and 7 bases from J, with 7 bases between. The CDR3 here is CASSLEGSGYTF. CDR3 nucleotides: TGCGCCAGCAGCTTGGAGGGTTCTGGCTACACCTTC.

The chain is built from TRBV9 and TRBJ2-1, with 9 nucleotides matching TRBD1. Germline trimming cut 3 bases from V and 7 bases from J; bases unmatched to any gene: 14. Germline CDR1 reads SGDLS; CDR2 reads YYNGEE. The length of the CDR3 is 17 residues. The CDR3 DNA reads TGTGCCAGCAGCGCTTTGGCTTATACAGGGGGCGTAAATGAGCAGTTCTTC. The encoded protein is CASSALAYTGGVNEQFF. Supplemented by reference TRBV9 and TRBJ2-1, the full variable domain reads DSGVTQTPKHLITATGQRVTLRCSPRSGDLSVYWYQQSLDQGLQFLIQYYNGEERAKGNILERFSAQQFPDLHSELNLSSLELGDSALYFCASSALAYTGGVNEQFFGPGTRLTVL.

The rearrangement links TRBV4-1 to TRBJ2-3; 7 bases are a match to TRBD1. This CDR3 has 17 residues. Trimming cost V 0 bases and J 3 bases; bases outside gene matches: 9. Germline values: CDR1 MGHRA, CDR2 YSYEKL. CDR3 coding DNA: TGCGCCAGCAGCCAAGATCCAGGGGGAGTTCGTACAGATACGCAGTATTTT. Amino acid sequence: CASSQDPGGVRTDTQYF.

This clone has a single count. The chain carries TRBV7-9 and TRBJ2-1, with 7 bases identical to TRBD2. The ends lost 1 base at V and 7 bases at J; junction bases unmatched: 4. This CDR3 is 14 amino acids long. Germline V lookup: CDR1 SEHNR, CDR2 FQNEAQ (reference sequence). Written as DNA, the CDR3 is TGTGCCAGCAGCTTAGGGCTAGCGGTTAATGAGCAGTTCTTC. Protein: CASSLGLAVNEQFF.

V gene TRBV5-1 combines with J gene TRBJ2-5; no clear D. The germline gives CDR1 SGHRS, CDR2 YFSETQ. The V gene lost 0 bases and the J gene lost 5 bases, with 11 bases spanning the gap. This CDR3 is 14 amino acids long. The CDR3 sequence is CASSLGLPRETQYF. CDR3 sequence (DNA): TGCGCCAGCAGCTTGGGACTCCCGAGGGAGACCCAGTACTTC.

The chain couples TRBV11-2 to TRBJ2-7; D is undetermined. The CDR3 extends over 12 amino acids. V was pared by 5 bases and J by 2 bases, with 7 bases between. CDR1 and CDR2 (germline): SGHAT, FQNNGV. The CDR3 region is CASSLGTYEQYF. For the CDR3, the DNA is TGTGCCAGCAGCCTAGGTACCTACGAGCAGTACTTC.

The chain joins TRBV5-1 to TRBJ2-3, with 9 bases aligning to TRBD2. Germline CDR1 is SGHRS and CDR2 is YFSETQ. There are 16 residues in the CDR3. J gave up 2 bases and V 0 bases, and 4 bases lay outside the gene matches. The CDR3 region is CASSLGTSGLTDTQYF. In DNA, the CDR3 is TGCGCCAGCAGCTTGGGAACTAGCGGGCTCACAGATACGCAGTATTTT.

The CDR3 DNA is TGCAGCGTTCAGCGGGCCCGGAACACCGGGGAGCTGTTTTTT. This gives the protein CSVQRARNTGELFF. The chain has TRBV29-1 and TRBJ2-2, with D possibly matching TRBD2 (6 bases). Germline V gene data show CDR1 as SQVTM and CDR2 as ANQGSEA. V lost 5 bases, J lost 1 base, and 11 bases lay in between. The CDR3 length is 14 residues.

The genes are TRBV4-1 and TRBJ2-7, with D tentatively TRBD1 or TRBD2 (6 bases each). The CDR3 contains 15 residues. Per germline, CDR1 MGHRA and CDR2 YSYEKL. V lost 1 base, J lost 2 bases, and 12 bases lay in between. The CDR3 reads CASSQGGTRTYEQYF. CDR3 in DNA: TGCGCCAGCAGCCAAGGCGGGACAAGGACCTACGAGCAGTACTTC.